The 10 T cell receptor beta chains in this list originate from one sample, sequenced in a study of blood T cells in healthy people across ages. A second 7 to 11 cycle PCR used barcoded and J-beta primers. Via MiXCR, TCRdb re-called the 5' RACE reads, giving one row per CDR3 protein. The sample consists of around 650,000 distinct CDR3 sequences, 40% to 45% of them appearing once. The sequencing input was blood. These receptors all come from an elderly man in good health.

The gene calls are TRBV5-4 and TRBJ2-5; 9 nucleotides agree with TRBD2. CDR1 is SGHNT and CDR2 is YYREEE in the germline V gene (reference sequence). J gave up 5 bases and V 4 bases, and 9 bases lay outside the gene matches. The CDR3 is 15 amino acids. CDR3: CASSKETSGRETQYF. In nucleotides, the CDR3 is TGTGCCAGCAGCAAGGAGACTAGCGGAAGGGAGACCCAGTACTTC.

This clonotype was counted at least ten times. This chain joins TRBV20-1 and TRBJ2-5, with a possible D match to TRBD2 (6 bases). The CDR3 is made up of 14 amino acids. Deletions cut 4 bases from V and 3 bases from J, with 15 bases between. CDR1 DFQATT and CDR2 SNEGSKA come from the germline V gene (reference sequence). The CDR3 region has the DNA TGCAGTGCTAACGGGAGACTGGTAAAAGAGACCCAGTACTTC. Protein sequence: CSANGRLVKETQYF.

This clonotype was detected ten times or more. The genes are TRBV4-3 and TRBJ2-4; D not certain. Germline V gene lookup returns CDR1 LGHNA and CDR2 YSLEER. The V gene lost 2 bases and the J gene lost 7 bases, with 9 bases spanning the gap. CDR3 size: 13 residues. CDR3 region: CASSQQVSNIQYF. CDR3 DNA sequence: TGCGCCAGCAGCCAACAGGTCAGCAACATTCAGTACTTC.

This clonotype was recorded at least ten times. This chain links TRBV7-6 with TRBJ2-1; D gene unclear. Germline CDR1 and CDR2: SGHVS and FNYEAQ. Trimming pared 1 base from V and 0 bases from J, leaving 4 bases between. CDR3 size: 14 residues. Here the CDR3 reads CASSLVGSYNEQFF. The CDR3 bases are TGTGCCAGCAGCTTAGTGGGCTCCTACAATGAGCAGTTCTTC.

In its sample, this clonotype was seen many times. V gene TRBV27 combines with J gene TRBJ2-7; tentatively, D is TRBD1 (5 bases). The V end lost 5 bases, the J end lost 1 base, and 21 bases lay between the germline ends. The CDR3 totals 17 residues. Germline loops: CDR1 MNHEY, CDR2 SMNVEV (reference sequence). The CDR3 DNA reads TGTGCCAGCAGTCCCCGGGTTTGGGCCCCAGGGTCCTACGAGCAGTACTTC. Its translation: CASSPRVWAPGSYEQYF.

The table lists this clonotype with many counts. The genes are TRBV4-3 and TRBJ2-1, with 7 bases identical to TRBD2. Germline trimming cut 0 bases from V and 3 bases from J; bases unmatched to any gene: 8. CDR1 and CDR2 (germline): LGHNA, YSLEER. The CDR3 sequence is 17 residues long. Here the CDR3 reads CASSQDMTRGVYNEQFF. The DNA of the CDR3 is TGCGCCAGCAGCCAAGATATGACTCGGGGGGTCTACAATGAGCAGTTCTTC.

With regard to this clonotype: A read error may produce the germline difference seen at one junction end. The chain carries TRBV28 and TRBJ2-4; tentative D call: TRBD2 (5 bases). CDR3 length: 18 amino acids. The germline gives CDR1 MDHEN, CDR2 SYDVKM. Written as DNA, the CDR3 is TGTACCAGCAGTTTTAGAGGGTTGGGGAACGGAGCCAAAAACATTCAGTACTTC. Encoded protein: CTSSFRGLGNGAKNIQYF.

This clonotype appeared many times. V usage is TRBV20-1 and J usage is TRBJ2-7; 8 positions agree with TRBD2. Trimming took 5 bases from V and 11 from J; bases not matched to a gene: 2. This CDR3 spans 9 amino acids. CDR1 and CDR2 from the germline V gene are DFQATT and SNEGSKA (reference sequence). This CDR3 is CSAPGLEYF. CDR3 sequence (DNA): TGCAGTGCTCCGGGACTAGAGTACTTC.

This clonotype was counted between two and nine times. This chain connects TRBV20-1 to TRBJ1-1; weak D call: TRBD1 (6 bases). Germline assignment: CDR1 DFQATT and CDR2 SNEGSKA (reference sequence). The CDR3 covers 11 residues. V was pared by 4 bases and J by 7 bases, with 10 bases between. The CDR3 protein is CSATGGSEAFF. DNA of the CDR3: TGCAGTGCTACCGGGGGCAGTGAAGCTTTCTTT.

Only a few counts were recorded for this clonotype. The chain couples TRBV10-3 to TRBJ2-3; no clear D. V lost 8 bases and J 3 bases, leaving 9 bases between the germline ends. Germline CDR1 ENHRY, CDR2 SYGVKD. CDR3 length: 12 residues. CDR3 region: CAIGVITDTQYF. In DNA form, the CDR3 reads TGTGCCATCGGGGTTATTACAGATACGCAGTATTTT.